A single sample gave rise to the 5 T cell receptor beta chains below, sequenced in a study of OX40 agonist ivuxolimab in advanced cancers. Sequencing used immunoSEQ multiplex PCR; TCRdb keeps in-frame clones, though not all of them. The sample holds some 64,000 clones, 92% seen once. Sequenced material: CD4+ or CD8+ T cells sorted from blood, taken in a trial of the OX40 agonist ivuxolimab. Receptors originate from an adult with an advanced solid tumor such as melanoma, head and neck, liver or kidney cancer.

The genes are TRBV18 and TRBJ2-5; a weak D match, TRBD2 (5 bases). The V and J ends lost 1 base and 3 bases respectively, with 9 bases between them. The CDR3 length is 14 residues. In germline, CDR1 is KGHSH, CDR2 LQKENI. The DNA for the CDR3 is TGTGCCAGCTCACCACGGGAGACAAAAGAGACCCAGTACTTC. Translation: CASSPRETKETQYF.

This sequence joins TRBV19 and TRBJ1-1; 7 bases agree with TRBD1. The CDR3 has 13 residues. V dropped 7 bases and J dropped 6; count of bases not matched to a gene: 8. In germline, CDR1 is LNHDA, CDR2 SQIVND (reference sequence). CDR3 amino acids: CASIKTGVAEAFF. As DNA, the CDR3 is TGTGCCAGTATCAAAACAGGGGTCGCTGAAGCTTTCTTT.

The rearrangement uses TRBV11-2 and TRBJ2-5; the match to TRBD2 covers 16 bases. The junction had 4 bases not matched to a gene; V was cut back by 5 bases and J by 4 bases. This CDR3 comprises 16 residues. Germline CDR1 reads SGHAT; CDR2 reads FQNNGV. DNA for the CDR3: TGTGCCAGCAGCCAGGGACTAGCGGGGGGGACAGAGACCCAGTACTTC. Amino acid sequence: CASSQGLAGGTETQYF.

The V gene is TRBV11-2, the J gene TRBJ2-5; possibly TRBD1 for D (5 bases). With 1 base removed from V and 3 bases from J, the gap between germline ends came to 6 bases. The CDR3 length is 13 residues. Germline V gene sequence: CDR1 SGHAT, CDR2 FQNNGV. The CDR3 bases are TGTGCCAGCAGCTTAGGCAGGGAAGAGACCCAGTACTTC. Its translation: CASSLGREETQYF.

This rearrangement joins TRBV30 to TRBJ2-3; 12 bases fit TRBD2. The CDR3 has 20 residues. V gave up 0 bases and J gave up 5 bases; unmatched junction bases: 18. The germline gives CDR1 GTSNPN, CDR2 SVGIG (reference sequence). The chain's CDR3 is CAWSVVTLAGGPTGEDTQYF. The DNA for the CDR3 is TGTGCCTGGAGTGTTGTAACCCTAGCGGGAGGGCCGACGGGGGAAGATACGCAGTATTTT. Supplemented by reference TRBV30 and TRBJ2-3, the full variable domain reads SQTIHQWPATLVQPVGSPLSLECTVEGTSNPNLYWYRQAAGRGLQLLFYSVGIGQISSEVPQNLSASRPQDRQFILSSKKLLLSDSGFYLCAWSVVTLAGGPTGEDTQYFGPGTRLTVL.